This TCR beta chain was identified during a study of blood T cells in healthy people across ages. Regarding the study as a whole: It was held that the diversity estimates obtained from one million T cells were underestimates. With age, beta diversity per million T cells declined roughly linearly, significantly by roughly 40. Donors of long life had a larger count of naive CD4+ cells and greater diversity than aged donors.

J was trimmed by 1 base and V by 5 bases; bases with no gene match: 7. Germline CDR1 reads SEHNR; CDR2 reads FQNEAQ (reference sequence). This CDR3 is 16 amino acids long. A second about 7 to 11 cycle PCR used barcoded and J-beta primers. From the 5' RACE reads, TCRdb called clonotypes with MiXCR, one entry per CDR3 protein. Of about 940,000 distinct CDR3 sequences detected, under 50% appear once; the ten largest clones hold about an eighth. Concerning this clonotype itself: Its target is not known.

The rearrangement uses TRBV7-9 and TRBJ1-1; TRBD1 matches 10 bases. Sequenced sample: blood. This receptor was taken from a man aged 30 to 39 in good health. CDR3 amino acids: CASSHLTGGSNTEAFF. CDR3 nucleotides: TGTGCCAGCAGCCACCTGACAGGGGGCTCGAACACTGAAGCTTTCTTT.